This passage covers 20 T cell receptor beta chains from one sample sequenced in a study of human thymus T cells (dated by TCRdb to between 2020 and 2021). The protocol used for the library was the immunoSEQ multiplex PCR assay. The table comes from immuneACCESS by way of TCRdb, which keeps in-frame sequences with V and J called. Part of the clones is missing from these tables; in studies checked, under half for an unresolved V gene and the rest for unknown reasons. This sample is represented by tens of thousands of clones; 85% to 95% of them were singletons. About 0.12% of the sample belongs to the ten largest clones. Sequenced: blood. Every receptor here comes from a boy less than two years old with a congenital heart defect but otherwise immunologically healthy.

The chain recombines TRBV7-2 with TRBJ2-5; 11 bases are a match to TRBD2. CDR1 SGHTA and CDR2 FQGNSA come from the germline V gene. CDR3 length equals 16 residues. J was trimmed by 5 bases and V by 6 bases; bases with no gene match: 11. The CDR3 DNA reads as TGTGCCAGCAGAGCCCGGGGACTAGCGGCAAGGGAGACCCAGTACTTC. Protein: CASRARGLAARETQYF.

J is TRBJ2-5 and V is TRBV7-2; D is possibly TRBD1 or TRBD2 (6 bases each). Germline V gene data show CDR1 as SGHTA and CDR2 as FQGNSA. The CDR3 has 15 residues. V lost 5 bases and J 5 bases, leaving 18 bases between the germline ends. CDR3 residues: CASSTNPTRGETQYF. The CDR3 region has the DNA TGTGCCAGCAGCACTAACCCGACTAGGGGGGAGACCCAGTACTTC.

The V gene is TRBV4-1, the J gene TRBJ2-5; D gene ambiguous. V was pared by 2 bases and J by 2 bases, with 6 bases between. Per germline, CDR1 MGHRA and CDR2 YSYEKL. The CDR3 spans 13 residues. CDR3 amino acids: CASSQRDQETQYF. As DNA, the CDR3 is TGCGCCAGCAGCCAAAGGGATCAAGAGACCCAGTACTTC.

The CDR3 nucleotides read TGTGCCAGCAGCTTGTTGGCCCAAGAGACCCAGTACTTC. This translates into CASSLLAQETQYF. The V and J genes are TRBV5-6 and TRBJ2-5; D is unresolved. Per germline, CDR1 SGHDT and CDR2 YYEEEE. V dropped 1 base and J dropped 1 base, with 5 bases sitting between them. The CDR3 has 13 amino acids.

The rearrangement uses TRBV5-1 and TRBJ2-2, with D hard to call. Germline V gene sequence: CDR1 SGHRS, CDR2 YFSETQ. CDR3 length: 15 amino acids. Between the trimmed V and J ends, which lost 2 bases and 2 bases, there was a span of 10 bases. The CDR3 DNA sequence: TGCGCCAGCAGCTTCCAGCGACTTAACACCGGGGAGCTGTTTTTT. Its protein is CASSFQRLNTGELFF.

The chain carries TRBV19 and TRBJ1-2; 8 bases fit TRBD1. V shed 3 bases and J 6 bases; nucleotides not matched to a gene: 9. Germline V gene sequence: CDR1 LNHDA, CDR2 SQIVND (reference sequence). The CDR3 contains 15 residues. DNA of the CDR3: TGTGCCAGTAGTATCGGACAGGGAAGGTTCGATGGCTACACCTTC. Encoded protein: CASSIGQGRFDGYTF.

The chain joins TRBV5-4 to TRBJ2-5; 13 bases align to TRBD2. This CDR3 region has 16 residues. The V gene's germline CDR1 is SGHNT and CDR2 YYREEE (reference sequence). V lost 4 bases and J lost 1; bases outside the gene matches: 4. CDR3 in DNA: TGTGCCAGCAGCCTACTAGCGGGGGGGATCCAAGAGACCCAGTACTTC. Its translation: CASSLLAGGIQETQYF. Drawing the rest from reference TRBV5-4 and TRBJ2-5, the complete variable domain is ETGVTQSPTHLIKTRGQQVTLRCSSQSGHNTVSWYQQALGQGPQFIFQYYREEENGRGNFPPRFSGLQFPNYSSELNVNALELDDSALYLCASSLLAGGIQETQYFGPGTRLLVL.

CDR3 nucleotide sequence: TGTGCCAGCATTCCAGCGGGGGCCTATCAAGAGACCCAGTACTTC. Translated: CASIPAGAYQETQYF. The chain links TRBV28 to TRBJ2-5; TRBD2 matches 8 bases. This CDR3 is 15 amino acids long. V gave up 7 bases and J gave up 2 bases; unmatched junction bases: 9. Germline CDR1 and CDR2: MDHEN and SYDVKM. Full variable domain (remainder filled in from reference TRBV28 and TRBJ2-5): DVKVTQSSRYLVKRTGEKVFLECVQDMDHENMFWYRQDPGLGLRLIYFSYDVKMKEKGDIPEGYSVSREKKERFSLILESASTNQTSMYLCASIPAGAYQETQYFGPGTRLLVL.

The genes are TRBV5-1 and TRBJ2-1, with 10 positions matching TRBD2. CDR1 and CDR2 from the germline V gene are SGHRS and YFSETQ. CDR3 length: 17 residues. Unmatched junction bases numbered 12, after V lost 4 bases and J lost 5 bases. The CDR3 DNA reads TGCGCCAGCAGCGAGCTCCCAAGCGGGGGGGGTAACAATGAGCAGTTCTTC. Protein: CASSELPSGGGNNEQFF.

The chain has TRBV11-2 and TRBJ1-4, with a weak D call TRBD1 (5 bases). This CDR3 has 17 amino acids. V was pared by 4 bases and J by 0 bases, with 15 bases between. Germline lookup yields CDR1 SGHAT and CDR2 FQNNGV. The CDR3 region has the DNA TGTGCCAGCAGCTCCATCAGGAGGGGACCAACTAATGAAAAACTGTTTTTT. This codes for CASSSIRRGPTNEKLFF.

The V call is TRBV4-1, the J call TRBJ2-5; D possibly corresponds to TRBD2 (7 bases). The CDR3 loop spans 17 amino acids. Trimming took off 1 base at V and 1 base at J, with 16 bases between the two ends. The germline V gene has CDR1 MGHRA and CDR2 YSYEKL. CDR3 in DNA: TGCGCCAGCAGCCAAGTAAGGGGGGGCCCCCCCCAAGAGACCCAGTACTTC. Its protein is CASSQVRGGPPQETQYF.

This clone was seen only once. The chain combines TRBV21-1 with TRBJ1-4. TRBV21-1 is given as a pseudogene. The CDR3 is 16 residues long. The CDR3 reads CASSKMVNRWREKLFF. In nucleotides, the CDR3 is TGTGCCAGCAGCAAAATGGTAAACCGCTGGAGGGAAAAACTGTTTTTT.

The CDR3 DNA reads as TGTGCCAGCAGCTTAACTGGCGGGGGGATGGATACGCAGTATTTT. The encoded protein is CASSLTGGGMDTQYF. The chain combines TRBV7-3 with TRBJ2-3; 8 bases fit TRBD2. The V and J ends lost 0 bases and 6 bases, in that order; junction bases with no gene match: 5. There are 15 residues in the CDR3. Germline CDR1 is SGHTA and CDR2 is FQGTGA.

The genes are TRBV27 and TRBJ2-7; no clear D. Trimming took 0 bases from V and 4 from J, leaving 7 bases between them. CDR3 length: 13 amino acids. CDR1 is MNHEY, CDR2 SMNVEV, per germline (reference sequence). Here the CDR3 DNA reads TGTGCCAGCAGTTTATCTAGGTCTTACGAGCAGTACTTC. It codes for CASSLSRSYEQYF.

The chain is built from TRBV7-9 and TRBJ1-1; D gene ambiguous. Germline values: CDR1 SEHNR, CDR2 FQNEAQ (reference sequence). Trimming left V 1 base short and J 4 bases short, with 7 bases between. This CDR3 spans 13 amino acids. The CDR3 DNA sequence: TGTGCCAGCAGCTTAGAAGGGAGCACTGAAGCTTTCTTT. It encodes CASSLEGSTEAFF.

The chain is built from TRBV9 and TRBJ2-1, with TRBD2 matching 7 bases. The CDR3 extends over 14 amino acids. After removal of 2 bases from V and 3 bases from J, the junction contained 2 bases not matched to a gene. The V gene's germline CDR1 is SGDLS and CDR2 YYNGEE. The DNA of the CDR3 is TGTGCCAGCAGCGTGGCGGGGGACTACAATGAGCAGTTCTTC. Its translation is CASSVAGDYNEQFF. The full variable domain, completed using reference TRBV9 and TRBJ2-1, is DSGVTQTPKHLITATGQRVTLRCSPRSGDLSVYWYQQSLDQGLQFLIQYYNGEERAKGNILERFSAQQFPDLHSELNLSSLELGDSALYFCASSVAGDYNEQFFGPGTRLTVL.

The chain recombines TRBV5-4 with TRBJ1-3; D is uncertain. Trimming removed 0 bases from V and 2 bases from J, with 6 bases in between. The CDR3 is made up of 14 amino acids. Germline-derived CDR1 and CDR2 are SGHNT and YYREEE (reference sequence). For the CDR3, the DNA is TGTGCCAGCAGCTTGGACAACACTGGAAACACCATATATTTT. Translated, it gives CASSLDNTGNTIYF.

CDR3 DNA sequence: TGTGCCAGTAGATTGAGCGGGGGGGCCGTTAATGAGCAGTTCTTC. Amino acids: CASRLSGGAVNEQFF. J is TRBJ2-1 and V is TRBV19; 10 positions agree with TRBD2. Germline CDR1 LNHDA, CDR2 SQIVND (reference sequence). CDR3 length: 15 residues. Trimming removed 6 bases from V and 7 bases from J; junction bases left unmatched: 9.

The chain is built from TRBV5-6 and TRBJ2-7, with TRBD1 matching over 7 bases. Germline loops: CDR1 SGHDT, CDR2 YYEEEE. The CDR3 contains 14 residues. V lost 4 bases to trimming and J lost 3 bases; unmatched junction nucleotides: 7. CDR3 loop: CASSLGDSRYEQYF. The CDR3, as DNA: TGTGCCAGCAGCCTTGGGGACAGCCGCTACGAGCAGTACTTC.

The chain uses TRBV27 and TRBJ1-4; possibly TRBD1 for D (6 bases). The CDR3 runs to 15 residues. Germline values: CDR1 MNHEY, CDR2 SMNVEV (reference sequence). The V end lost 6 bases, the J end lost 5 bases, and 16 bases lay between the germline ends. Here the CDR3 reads CASRIRGRGNEKLFF. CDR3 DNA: TGTGCCAGCAGAATAAGGGGCAGGGGAAATGAAAAACTGTTTTTT.